This T cell receptor beta chain was sequenced in a study of vaccination effects on CD4 cells after COVID-19. The wider study: Everyone in the study got two shots of either the BNT162b2 or mRNA-1273 vaccine. Study results and limitations: By a late point after vaccination, infection- and vaccine-induced clones had shrunk markedly through clonal contraction. In the study, convalescent patients were few, and early post-infection timepoints were absent.

Worth noting for this clone: Its target is not known.

Antigen-specific CD4+ T cell clonotypes were called by their expansion after viral peptide-pool culture in ViraFEST. It was after around 10 days of culture that CD4+ T cells were isolated. Nucleocapsid antibodies stayed negative before and after vaccination, showing no earlier SARS-CoV-2 infection. Data came from immunoSEQ multiplex PCR; TCRdb stores just in-frame clones and leaves some out. The profile shows about 37,000 clones, about 60% of them singletons. The V segment lost 3 bases and the J segment 0 bases; nucleotides outside the gene matches: 2. The CDR3 contains 14 residues. Germline loops: CDR1 SGHNT, CDR2 YYREEE (reference sequence).

This TCR came from a human donor who received a COVID-19 vaccine. The sequences come from CD4+ T cells from PBMCs cultured with HCoV-OC43 spike peptides, collected before COVID-19 vaccination. Subset here: HCoV-OC43 spike overlapping peptide pool stimulation. The rearrangement uses TRBV5-4 and TRBJ1-1; 7 bases line up with TRBD1. This chain's CDR3 is CASSSGQMNTEAFF. The DNA for the CDR3 is TGTGCCAGCAGCTCGGGACAGATGAACACTGAAGCTTTCTTT.